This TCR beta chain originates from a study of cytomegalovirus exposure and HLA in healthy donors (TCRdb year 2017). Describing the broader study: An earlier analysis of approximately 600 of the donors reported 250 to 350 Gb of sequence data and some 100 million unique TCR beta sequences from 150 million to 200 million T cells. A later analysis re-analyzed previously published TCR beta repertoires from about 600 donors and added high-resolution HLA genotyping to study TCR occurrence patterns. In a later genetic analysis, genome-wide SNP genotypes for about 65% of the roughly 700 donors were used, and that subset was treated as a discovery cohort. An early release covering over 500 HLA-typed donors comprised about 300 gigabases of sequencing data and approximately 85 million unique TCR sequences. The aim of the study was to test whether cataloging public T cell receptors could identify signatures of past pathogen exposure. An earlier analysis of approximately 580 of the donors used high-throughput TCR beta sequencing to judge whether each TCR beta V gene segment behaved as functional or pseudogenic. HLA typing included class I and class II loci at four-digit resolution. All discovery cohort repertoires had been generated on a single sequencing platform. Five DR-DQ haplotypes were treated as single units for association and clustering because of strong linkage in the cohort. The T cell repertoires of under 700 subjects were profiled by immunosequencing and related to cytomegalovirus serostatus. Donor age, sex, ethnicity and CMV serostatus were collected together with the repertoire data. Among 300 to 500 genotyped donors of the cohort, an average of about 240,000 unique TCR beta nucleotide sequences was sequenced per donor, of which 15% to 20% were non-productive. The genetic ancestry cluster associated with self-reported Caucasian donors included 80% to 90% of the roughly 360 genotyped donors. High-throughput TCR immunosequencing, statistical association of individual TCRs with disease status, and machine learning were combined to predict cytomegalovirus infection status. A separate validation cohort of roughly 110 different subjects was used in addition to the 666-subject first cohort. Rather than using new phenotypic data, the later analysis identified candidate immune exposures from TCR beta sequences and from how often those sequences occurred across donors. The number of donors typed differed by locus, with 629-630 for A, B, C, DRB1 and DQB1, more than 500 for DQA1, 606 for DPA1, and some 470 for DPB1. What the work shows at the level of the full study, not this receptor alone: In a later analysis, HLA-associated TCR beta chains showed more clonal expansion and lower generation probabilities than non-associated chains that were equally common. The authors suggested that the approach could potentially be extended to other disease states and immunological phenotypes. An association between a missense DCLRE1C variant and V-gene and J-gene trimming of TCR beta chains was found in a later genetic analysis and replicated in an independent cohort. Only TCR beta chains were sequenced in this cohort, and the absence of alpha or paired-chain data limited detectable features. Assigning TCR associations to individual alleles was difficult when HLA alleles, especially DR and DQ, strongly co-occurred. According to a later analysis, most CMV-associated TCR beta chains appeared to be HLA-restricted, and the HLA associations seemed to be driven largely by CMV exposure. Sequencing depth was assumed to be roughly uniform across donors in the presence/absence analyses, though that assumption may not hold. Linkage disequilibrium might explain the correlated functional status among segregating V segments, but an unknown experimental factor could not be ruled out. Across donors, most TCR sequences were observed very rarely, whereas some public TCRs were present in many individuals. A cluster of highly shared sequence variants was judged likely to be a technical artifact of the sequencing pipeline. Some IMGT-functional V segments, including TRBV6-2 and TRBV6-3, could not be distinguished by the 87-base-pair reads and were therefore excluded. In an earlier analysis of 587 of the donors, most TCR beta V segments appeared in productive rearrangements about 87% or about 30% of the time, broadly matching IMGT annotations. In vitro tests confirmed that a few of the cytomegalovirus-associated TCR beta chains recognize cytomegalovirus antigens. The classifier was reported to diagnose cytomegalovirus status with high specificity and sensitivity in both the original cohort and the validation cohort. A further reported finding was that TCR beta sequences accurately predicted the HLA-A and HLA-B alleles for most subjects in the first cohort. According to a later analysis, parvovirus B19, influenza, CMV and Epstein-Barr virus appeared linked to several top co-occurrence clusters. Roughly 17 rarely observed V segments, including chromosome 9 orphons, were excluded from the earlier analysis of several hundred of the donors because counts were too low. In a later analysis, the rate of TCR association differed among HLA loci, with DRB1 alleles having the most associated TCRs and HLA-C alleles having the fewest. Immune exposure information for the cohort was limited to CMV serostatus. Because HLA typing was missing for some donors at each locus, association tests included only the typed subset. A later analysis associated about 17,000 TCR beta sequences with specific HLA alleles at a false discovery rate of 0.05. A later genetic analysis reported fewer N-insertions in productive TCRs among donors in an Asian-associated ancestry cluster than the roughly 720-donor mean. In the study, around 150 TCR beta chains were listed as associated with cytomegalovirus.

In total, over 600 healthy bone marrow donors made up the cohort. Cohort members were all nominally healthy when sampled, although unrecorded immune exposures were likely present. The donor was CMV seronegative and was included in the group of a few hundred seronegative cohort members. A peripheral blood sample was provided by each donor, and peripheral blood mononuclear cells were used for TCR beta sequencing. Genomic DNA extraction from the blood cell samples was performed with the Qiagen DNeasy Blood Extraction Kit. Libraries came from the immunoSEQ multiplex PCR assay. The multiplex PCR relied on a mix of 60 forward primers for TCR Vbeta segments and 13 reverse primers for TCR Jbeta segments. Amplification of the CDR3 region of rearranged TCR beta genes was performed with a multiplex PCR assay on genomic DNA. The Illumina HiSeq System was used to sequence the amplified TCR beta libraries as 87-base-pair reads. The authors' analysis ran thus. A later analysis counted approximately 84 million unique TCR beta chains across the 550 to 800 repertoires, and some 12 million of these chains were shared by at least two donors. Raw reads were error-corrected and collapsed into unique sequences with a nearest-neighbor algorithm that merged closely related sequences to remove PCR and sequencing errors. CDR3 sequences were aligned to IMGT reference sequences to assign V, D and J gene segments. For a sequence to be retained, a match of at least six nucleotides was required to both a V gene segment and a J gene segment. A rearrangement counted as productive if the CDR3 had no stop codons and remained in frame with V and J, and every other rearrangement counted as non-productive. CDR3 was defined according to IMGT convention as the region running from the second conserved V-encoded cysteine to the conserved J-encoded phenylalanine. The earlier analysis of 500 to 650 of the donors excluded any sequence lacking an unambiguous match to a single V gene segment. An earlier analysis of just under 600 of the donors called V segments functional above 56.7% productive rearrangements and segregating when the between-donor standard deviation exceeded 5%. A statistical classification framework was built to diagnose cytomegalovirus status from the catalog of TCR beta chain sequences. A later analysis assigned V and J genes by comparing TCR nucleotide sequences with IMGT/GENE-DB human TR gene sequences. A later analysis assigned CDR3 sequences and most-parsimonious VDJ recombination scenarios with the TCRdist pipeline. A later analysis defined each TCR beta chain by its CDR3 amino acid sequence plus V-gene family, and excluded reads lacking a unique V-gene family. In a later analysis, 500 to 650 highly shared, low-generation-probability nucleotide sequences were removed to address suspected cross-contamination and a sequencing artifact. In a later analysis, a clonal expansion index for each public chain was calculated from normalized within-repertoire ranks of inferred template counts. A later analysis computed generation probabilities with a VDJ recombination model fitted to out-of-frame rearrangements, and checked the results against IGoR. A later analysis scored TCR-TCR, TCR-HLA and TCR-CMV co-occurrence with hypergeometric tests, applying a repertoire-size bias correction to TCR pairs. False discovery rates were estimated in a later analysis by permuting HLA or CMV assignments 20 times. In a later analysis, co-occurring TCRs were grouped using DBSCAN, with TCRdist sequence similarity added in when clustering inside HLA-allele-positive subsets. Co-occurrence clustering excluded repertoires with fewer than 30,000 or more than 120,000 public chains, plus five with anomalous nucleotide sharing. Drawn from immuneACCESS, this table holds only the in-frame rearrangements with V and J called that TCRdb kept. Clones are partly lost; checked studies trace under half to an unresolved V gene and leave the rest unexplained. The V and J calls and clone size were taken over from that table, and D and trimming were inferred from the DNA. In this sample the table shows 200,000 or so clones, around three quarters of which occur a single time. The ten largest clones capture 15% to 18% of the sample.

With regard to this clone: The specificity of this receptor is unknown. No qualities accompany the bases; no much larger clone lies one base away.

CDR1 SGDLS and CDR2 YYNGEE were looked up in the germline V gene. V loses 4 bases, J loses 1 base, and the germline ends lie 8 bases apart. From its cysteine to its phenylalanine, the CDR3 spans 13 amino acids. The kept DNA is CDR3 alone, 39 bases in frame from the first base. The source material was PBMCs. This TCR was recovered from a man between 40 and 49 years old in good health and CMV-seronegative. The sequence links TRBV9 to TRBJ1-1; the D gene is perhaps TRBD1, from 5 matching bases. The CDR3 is CASSIGQNTEAFF. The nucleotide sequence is TGTGCCAGCAGCATCGGACAGAACACTGAAGCTTTCTTT.